Sequencing of this T cell receptor (beta chain) was carried out in a study of blood T cell repertoires in COVID-19. The CDR3 length is 16 residues. V gave up 4 bases and J gave up 7 bases, with 19 bases separating them. CDR1 is MDHEN, CDR2 SYDVKM, per germline. Repertoires were generated with immunoSEQ multiplex PCR, while TCRdb's copy carries only in-frame clones and drops some. In the table there are approximately 170,000 clones, 85% to 90% of which are singletons. The sample comprised peripheral blood. The clonotype originates from a woman aged 80 or over with COVID-19, enrolled during active disease. The chain combines TRBV28 with TRBJ1-4, with D perhaps TRBD1 (5 bases). The CDR3 bases are TGTGCCAGCAGTTCGATAGGCAGGCGGACAAGTGAAAAACTGTTTTTT. Translating it yields CASSSIGRRTSEKLFF. Looking up the rest from reference TRBV28 and TRBJ1-4 gives the full variable domain: DVKVTQSSRYLVKRTGEKVFLECVQDMDHENMFWYRQDPGLGLRLIYFSYDVKMKEKGDIPEGYSVSREKKERFSLILESASTNQTSMYLCASSSIGRRTSEKLFFGSGTQLSVL.